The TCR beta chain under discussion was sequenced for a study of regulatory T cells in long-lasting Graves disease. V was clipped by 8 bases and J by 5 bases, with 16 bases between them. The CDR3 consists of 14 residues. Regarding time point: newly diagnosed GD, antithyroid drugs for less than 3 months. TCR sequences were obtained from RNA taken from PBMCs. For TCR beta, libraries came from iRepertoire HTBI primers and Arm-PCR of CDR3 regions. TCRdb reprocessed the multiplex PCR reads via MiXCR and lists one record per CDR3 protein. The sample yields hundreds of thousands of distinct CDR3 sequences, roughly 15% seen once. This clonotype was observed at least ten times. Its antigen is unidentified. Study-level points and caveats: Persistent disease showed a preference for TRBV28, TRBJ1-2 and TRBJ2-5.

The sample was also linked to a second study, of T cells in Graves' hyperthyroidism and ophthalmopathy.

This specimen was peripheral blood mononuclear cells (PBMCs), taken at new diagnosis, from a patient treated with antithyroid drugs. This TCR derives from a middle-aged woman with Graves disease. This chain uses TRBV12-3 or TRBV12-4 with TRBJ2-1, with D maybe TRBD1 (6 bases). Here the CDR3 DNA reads TGTGCCAGCGGATCTAGGGGGATACACAATGAGCAGTTCTTC. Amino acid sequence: CASGSRGIHNEQFF.